This TCR beta chain was retrieved from a study of T cell responses to AZD1222 COVID-19 vaccine. Notes on the study in general: The reported proportion of spike-specific TCRs targeting unmutated variant regions was nearly half.

In regard to this clone: Its antigen is still unknown.

V shed 2 bases, J shed 0 bases, and the junction held 9 bases outside the gene matches. Germline loops: CDR1 SGHVS, CDR2 FNYEAQ. This CDR3 has 18 residues. The method was immunoSEQ multiplex PCR; TCRdb's version includes in-frame clones alone and lacks a portion of them. The sample carries around 170,000 clones, almost 90% recorded once. This specimen was peripheral blood, taken 28 days after the second AZD1222 dose. The V gene is TRBV7-6, the J gene TRBJ2-2; 7 bases are a match to TRBD2. The sequence was collected from an adult who received the AZD1222 COVID-19 vaccine. The CDR3 here is CASSLKVRGGSNTGELFF. The DNA for the CDR3 is TGTGCCAGCAGCTTAAAGGTCCGCGGGGGATCGAACACCGGGGAGCTGTTTTTT.